The 10 T cell receptor beta chains below come from one sample, sequenced in a study of PD-1 blockade in classical Hodgkin lymphoma. The patients all showed relapse after autologous stem cell transplantation, while their brentuximab vedotin exposure varied. Assay: immunoSEQ multiplex PCR; the TCRdb copy retains only in-frame clones and omits some. This table holds about 93,000 clones, roughly 76% found once. The source material was peripheral blood mononuclear cells (PBMCs), sampled before the second cycle of nivolumab. These receptors all stem from a human donor with classical Hodgkin lymphoma.

This clone turned up a few times. This rearrangement joins TRBV14 to TRBJ1-2; TRBD1 matches 7 bases. This CDR3 comprises 15 residues. Trimming cost V 0 bases and J 2 bases; bases outside gene matches: 3. Germline V gives CDR1 SGHDN, CDR2 FVKESK. The CDR3 is CASSQEGQRNYGYTF. Here the CDR3 DNA reads TGTGCCAGCAGCCAAGAGGGACAGCGAAACTATGGCTACACCTTC. Full variable domain (rest looked up from reference TRBV14 and TRBJ1-2): EAGVTQFPSHSVIEKGQTVTLRCDPISGHDNLYWYRRVMGKEIKFLLHFVKESKQDESGMPNNRFLAERTGGTYSTLKVQPAELEDSGVYFCASSQEGQRNYGYTFGSGTRLTVV.

A few counts support this clone. The chain couples TRBV18 to TRBJ2-1; 7 positions agree with TRBD2. Germline assignment: CDR1 KGHSH and CDR2 LQKENI. V shed 5 bases, J shed 5 bases, and the junction held 3 bases outside the gene matches. This CDR3 has 13 residues. CDR3 DNA sequence: TGTGCCAGCTCAGCGGGGGTGAACAATGAGCAGTTCTTC. The encoded protein is CASSAGVNNEQFF.

V is TRBV2 and J is TRBJ1-1; D is uncertain. Looked up from germline, CDR1 is SNHLY and CDR2 is FYNNEI. The CDR3 loop spans 12 amino acids. Between the trimmed V and J ends, which lost 6 bases and 1 base, there was a span of 6 bases. CDR3 DNA sequence: TGTGCCAGCAGAAGAAGGAACACTGAAGCTTTCTTT. Encoded protein: CASRRRNTEAFF.

This chain uses TRBV5-6 with TRBJ2-1, with D tentatively TRBD1 (5 bases). The V end lost 2 bases, the J end lost 3 bases, and 12 bases lay between the germline ends. The CDR3 is 15 residues long. The germline gives CDR1 SGHDT, CDR2 YYEEEE. The CDR3 DNA sequence: TGTGCCAGCAGCTTAGGTCCGACAGACTACAATGAGCAGTTCTTC. Its protein is CASSLGPTDYNEQFF.

V and J are TRBV19 and TRBJ1-5; D remains ambiguous. The germline gives CDR1 LNHDA, CDR2 SQIVND (reference sequence). V was shortened by 6 bases and J by 1 base, with 13 bases between the two germline ends. The CDR3 consists of 15 residues. The CDR3 region has the DNA TGTGCCAGTAGGCCCTCTTATGGGAGCAATCAGCCCCAGCATTTT. Its protein is CASRPSYGSNQPQHF.

V gene TRBV6-1 combines with J gene TRBJ2-7; D is uncertain. The CDR3 runs 11 residues. CDR1 is MNHNS, CDR2 SASEGT, per germline. V lost 6 bases, J lost 6 bases, and 9 bases lay in between. CDR3 residues: CASSSLLEQYF. CDR3 coding DNA: TGTGCCAGCAGCTCCCTCCTCGAGCAGTACTTC.

V and J are TRBV28 and TRBJ2-7; perhaps TRBD1 as D (5 bases). Germline V gene sequence: CDR1 MDHEN, CDR2 SYDVKM. The CDR3 runs 14 residues. Trimming removed 2 bases from V and 1 base from J, with 9 bases in between. The CDR3 spells CASSLTGASYEQYF. The CDR3 nucleotides read TGTGCCAGCAGTTTAACAGGAGCATCCTACGAGCAGTACTTC.

This rearrangement joins TRBV7-3 to TRBJ1-1, with no clear D. Germline V lookup: CDR1 SGHTA, CDR2 FQGTGA. CDR3 length equals 13 residues. Between the trimmed V and J ends, which lost 3 bases and 1 base, there was a span of 6 bases. The DNA of the CDR3 is TGTGCCAGCAGCTTGTCAGGGAACACTGAAGCTTTCTTT. Its translation: CASSLSGNTEAFF. Supplemented by reference TRBV7-3 and TRBJ1-1, the full variable domain reads GAGVSQTPSNKVTEKGKYVELRCDPISGHTALYWYRQSLGQGPEFLIYFQGTGAADDSGLPNDRFFAVRPEGSVSTLKIQRTERGDSAVYLCASSLSGNTEAFFGQGTRLTVV.

The rearrangement uses TRBV19 and TRBJ2-1; unclear D gene. Trimming left V 1 base short and J 8 bases short, with 15 bases between. The CDR3 loop spans 15 amino acids. Per germline, CDR1 LNHDA and CDR2 SQIVND (reference sequence). CDR3 amino acids: CASSIGLTPMDEQFF. Here the CDR3 DNA reads TGTGCCAGTAGTATAGGACTGACTCCTATGGATGAGCAGTTCTTC. The whole variable domain, remainder taken from reference TRBV19 and TRBJ2-1, is DGGITQSPKYLFRKEGQNVTLSCEQNLNHDAMYWYRQDPGQGLRLIYYSQIVNDFQKGDIAEGYSVSREKKESFPLTVTSAQKNPTAFYLCASSIGLTPMDEQFFGPGTRLTVL.

V is TRBV19 and J is TRBJ2-3, with D unclear. The CDR3 extends over 14 amino acids. The germline V gene has CDR1 LNHDA and CDR2 SQIVND (reference sequence). The V gene lost 7 bases and the J gene lost 1 base, with 12 bases spanning the gap. The CDR3 DNA reads as TGTGCCAGTACCCCCGGGCCGGGCACAGATACGCAGTATTTT. It is translated as CASTPGPGTDTQYF.